This TCR beta chain was sequenced for a study of sequential checkpoint blockade in melanoma. The method was immunoSEQ multiplex PCR; TCRdb's version includes in-frame clones alone and lacks a portion of them. The sample has 13,000 or so clones; roughly 78% are singletons. The germline V gene encodes CDR1 SGDLS and CDR2 YYNGEE. Trimming stripped 3 bases from V and 2 bases from J, with 11 bases between. The CDR3 length is 14 residues. Described treatment: randomized to nivolumab then ipilimumab (arm A) or the reverse (arm B). PBMC sorting kept live CD3+CD8+ cells without CD19 or CD56. The starting material was CD8+ T cells sorted from blood (inferred from file names), obtained from a patient given nivolumab and ipilimumab in sequence. The clonotype comes from a human donor with melanoma. The V call is TRBV9, the J call TRBJ2-5; D not resolved. DNA of the CDR3: TGTGCCAGCAGCGCCTATGGTGCGCAAGAGACCCAGTACTTC. This encodes CASSAYGAQETQYF.